These 29 T cell receptor beta chains originate from one sample sequenced in a study of regulatory T cells in long-lasting Graves disease. Combining iRepertoire HTBI primers with Arm-PCR of CDR3 regions, the authors built TCR beta libraries. TCRdb reprocessed the multiplex PCR reads via MiXCR and lists one record per CDR3 protein. This sample has some 340,000 distinct CDR3 sequences; around 11% occur once, and the top ten carry approximately 20%. Time point meaning: newly diagnosed GD, antithyroid drugs for less than 3 months. Following extraction of RNA from PBMCs, that RNA was used to make the TCR library. These data were also reused for a study on T cells in Graves' hyperthyroidism and ophthalmopathy.

Sequenced here: peripheral blood mononuclear cells (PBMCs), sampled at new diagnosis, from a patient treated with antithyroid drugs. These receptor sequences come from a woman aged 18 to 35 with Graves disease.

This clonotype appeared many times. V gene TRBV6-5 combines with J gene TRBJ2-7; TRBD2 aligns across 11 bases. The CDR3 contains 18 residues. Germline CDR1 is MNHEY and CDR2 is SVGAGI. Unmatched junction bases numbered 9, after V lost 2 bases and J lost 0 bases. The CDR3 region has the DNA TGTGCCAGCAGTTACGGGACTAGCGGCATTACCTTCTCCTACGAGCAGTACTTC. Protein product: CASSYGTSGITFSYEQYF.

The rearrangement uses TRBV12-3 or TRBV12-4 and TRBJ2-1; 7 positions match TRBD1. Unmatched junction bases numbered 11, after V lost 5 bases and J lost 4 bases. This CDR3 region has 16 residues. CDR3 in DNA: TGTGCCAGCAGTATTCGGGACAGCCAAAAATACAATGAGCAGTTCTTC. It encodes CASSIRDSQKYNEQFF.

This clonotype was counted at least ten times. This chain links TRBV20-1 with TRBJ2-5, with D unresolved. V lost 7 bases, J lost 5 bases, and 17 bases lay in between. The CDR3 is made up of 13 amino acids. CDR1 and CDR2 (germline): DFQATT, SNEGSKA (reference sequence). Here the CDR3 DNA reads TGCAGTGTACACCCCAACCCTTTGGAGACCCAGTACTTC. Translating it yields CSVHPNPLETQYF.

Concerning this clonotype: Possible read error: a much larger clone is one base away. The V and J genes are TRBV2 and TRBJ1-2, with unresolved D. This CDR3 is 13 amino acids long. Germline assignment: CDR1 SNHLY and CDR2 FYNNEI. CDR3 sequence: CASSEQPNYGCTF. The CDR3 DNA follows: TGTGCCAGCAGTGAACAGCCTAACTATGGCTGCACCTTC.

This clonotype came up many times. J is TRBJ1-2 and V is TRBV7-9; D not certain. Trimming took off 5 bases at V and 0 bases at J, with 7 bases between the two ends. CDR3 length equals 13 residues. In germline, CDR1 is SEHNR, CDR2 FQNEAQ (reference sequence). CDR3 residues: CASSPGANYGYTF. Here the CDR3 DNA reads TGTGCCAGCAGCCCGGGAGCTAACTATGGCTACACCTTC.

Note on this clonotype: Just one base apart from a much larger clone, this may be a read error. The chain's CDR3 is CANSYSRGRVYGYTF. The CDR3 DNA is TGTGCCAACAGTTACTCGAGGGGTCGAGTCTATGGCTACACCTTC. The chain has TRBV6-5 and TRBJ1-2, with D perhaps TRBD1 (5 bases). The CDR3 totals 15 residues. Germline V gene sequence: CDR1 MNHEY, CDR2 SVGAGI.

There are a few counts of this clonotype. The rearrangement uses TRBV19 and TRBJ2-1, with D perhaps TRBD2 (5 bases). CDR3 size: 15 residues. V lost 7 bases, J lost 4 bases, and 17 bases lay in between. Germline V CDR1 and CDR2: LNHDA, SQIVND (reference sequence). CDR3 sequence reads: CASMVLVGGYNEQFF. DNA for the CDR3: TGTGCCAGTATGGTTTTGGTTGGCGGGTACAATGAGCAGTTCTTC.

This clonotype was counted at least ten times. The chain carries TRBV2 and TRBJ2-1; 7 positions match TRBD1. The CDR3 consists of 13 residues. Trimming cost V 7 bases and J 4 bases; bases outside gene matches: 4. CDR1 is SNHLY and CDR2 is FYNNEI in the germline V gene. DNA of the CDR3: TGTGCCAGCACCCAGGACAGGTACAATGAGCAGTTCTTC. Protein sequence: CASTQDRYNEQFF. Looking up the rest from reference TRBV2 and TRBJ2-1 gives the full variable domain: EPEVTQTPSHQVTQMGQEVILRCVPISNHLYFYWYRQILGQKVEFLVSFYNNEISEKSEIFDDQFSVERPDGSNFTLKIRSTKLEDSAMYFCASTQDRYNEQFFGPGTRLTVL.

This clonotype was picked up many times. The junction departs from the called germline gene at one end, perhaps through a read error. This chain joins TRBV6-5 and TRBJ1-5; TRBD1 aligns across 9 bases. CDR1 and CDR2 from the germline V gene are MNHEY and SVGAGI. CDR3 size: 15 residues. The CDR3 sequence is CASSYPGQGNQPQHF. The DNA for the CDR3 is TGTGCCAGCAGTTATCCGGGACAGGGCAACCAGCCCCAGCATTTT.

There are a few counts of this clonotype. V is TRBV20-1 and J is TRBJ2-6; 8 bases agree with TRBD1. CDR1 DFQATT and CDR2 SNEGSKA come from the germline V gene (reference sequence). The CDR3 sequence is 19 residues long. V trimming: 1 base; J trimming: 1 base; junction bases outside the gene matches: 12. As DNA, the CDR3 is TGCAGTGCTAGAGTTCCTCGGACAGGGCCCATTTCTGGGGCCAACGTCCTGACTTTC. Translation gives CSARVPRTGPISGANVLTF.

This clonotype appeared many times. The V and J genes are TRBV24-1 and TRBJ1-2; no reliable D call. V was clipped by 4 bases and J by 4 bases, with 9 bases between them. In germline, CDR1 is KGHDR, CDR2 SFDVKD. This CDR3 region has 13 residues. The CDR3 nucleotides are TGTGCCACCAGTGAGAACTGGAGCTATGGCTACACCTTC. Translation gives CATSENWSYGYTF.

Comment on this clonotype: It may be a read error: a sequence one base away is much more abundant. V and J are TRBV27 and TRBJ2-5; unclear D gene. Trimming shortened V by 0 bases and J by 3 bases, and 11 bases separated the two germline ends. CDR1 and CDR2 from the germline V gene are MNHEY and SMNVEV (reference sequence). The CDR3 spans 15 residues. The CDR3 region has the DNA TGTGCCAGCAGTTTATCGTTTGGGATAGAAGAGACCCAGTACTTC. Protein sequence: CASSLSFGIEETQYF.

Many counts were recorded for this clonotype. The rearrangement uses TRBV27 and TRBJ2-5, with D hard to call. CDR1 and CDR2 (germline): MNHEY, SMNVEV (reference sequence). Trimming took off 4 bases at V and 1 base at J, with 16 bases between the two ends. This CDR3 is 16 amino acids long. CDR3 coding DNA: TGTGCCAGCAGTTCTTCTACCTTGGCTCCCCAAGAGACCCAGTACTTC. This gives the protein CASSSSTLAPQETQYF.

Notes on this clonotype: A far more abundant clone sits one base away, making this likely a read error. J is TRBJ2-2 and V is TRBV6-9; a possible D gene is TRBD2 (5 bases). With 4 bases removed from V and 4 bases from J, the gap between germline ends came to 22 bases. Germline V gives CDR1 MNHGY, CDR2 SVAAGI. The CDR3 extends over 18 amino acids. The CDR3 DNA follows: TGTGCCAGCAGTTGTAACCATCGGACCCTTCGGGGCACCGGGGAGCTGTTTTTT. This gives the protein CASSCNHRTLRGTGELFF.

The chain's CDR3 is CASSFQAGGPYNEQFF. CDR3 sequence (DNA): TGTGCCAGCAGCTTTCAAGCGGGGGGCCCTTACAATGAGCAGTTCTTC. The V gene is TRBV7-9, the J gene TRBJ2-1, with 9 bases identical to TRBD2. The CDR3 loop spans 16 amino acids. Germline V gene sequence: CDR1 SEHNR, CDR2 FQNEAQ (reference sequence). Losses at the gene ends were 3 bases for V and 4 bases for J; bases not matched to a gene: 7. The whole variable domain, remainder taken from reference TRBV7-9 and TRBJ2-1, is DTGVSQNPRHKITKRGQNVTFRCDPISEHNRLYWYRQTLGQGPEFLTYFQNEAQLEKSRLLSDRFSAERPKGSFSTLEIQRTEQGDSAMYLCASSFQAGGPYNEQFFGPGTRLTVL.

This clonotype was seen ten or more times. An end of the junction does not agree with germline; a read error may underlie this. This chain connects TRBV20-1 to TRBJ2-1, with 9 bases aligning to TRBD2. From germline, CDR1 is DFQATT and CDR2 SNEGSKA (reference sequence). The CDR3 spans 13 residues. Here the CDR3 reads CSARVGSSSGARF. The CDR3 DNA sequence: TGCAGTGCTAGAGTAGGAAGTTCTAGCGGGGCCCGTTTC.

The table lists this clonotype with many counts. V and J are TRBV7-8 and TRBJ2-7; a possible D gene is TRBD1 (6 bases). V was cut by 10 bases and J by 4 bases, with 11 bases left in between. The CDR3 extends over 11 amino acids. Germline V lookup: CDR1 SGHVS, CDR2 FQNEAQ. CDR3 sequence (DNA): TGTGCCACGACGGACAGATACGAGCAGTACTTC. It encodes CATTDRYEQYF.

V gene TRBV6-2 or TRBV6-3 combines with J gene TRBJ2-3, with D tentatively TRBD2 (5 bases). From germline, CDR1 is MNHEY and CDR2 SVGEGT. Trimming took off 6 bases at V and 0 bases at J, with 13 bases between the two ends. The length of the CDR3 is 15 residues. The CDR3 nucleotides read TGTGCCAGCAGGAAGGCCGGGATTAGCACAGATACGCAGTATTTT. Its protein is CASRKAGISTDTQYF.

The CDR3 here is CSARGRGAWRSSNQPQHF. The CDR3 DNA follows: TGCAGTGCTAGAGGTAGGGGGGCATGGAGGTCGAGCAATCAGCCCCAGCATTTT. The chain combines TRBV20-1 with TRBJ1-5; D may be TRBD1 (6 bases). CDR1 is DFQATT, CDR2 SNEGSKA, per germline (reference sequence). The V and J ends lost 1 base and 1 base respectively, with 20 bases between them. The CDR3 sequence is 18 residues long.

The sample holds many counts of this clonotype. The J gene is TRBJ1-2, the V gene TRBV5-5; 10 nucleotides match TRBD1. In germline, CDR1 is SGHKS, CDR2 YYEKEE (reference sequence). The CDR3 runs to 15 residues. Trimming took 9 bases from V and 6 from J; bases not matched to a gene: 14. CDR3 in amino acids: CATTGLGTGADGYTF. The CDR3 nucleotides read TGTGCCACCACGGGGTTGGGGACAGGGGCCGATGGCTACACCTTC.

The chain joins TRBV27 to TRBJ2-1; TRBD2 aligns across 12 bases. Trimming removed 5 bases from V and 7 bases from J; junction bases left unmatched: 9. The CDR3 contains 16 residues. The germline CDR1 and CDR2 sequences are MNHEY and SMNVEV (reference sequence). CDR3 protein: CASSHPASGGANEQFF. DNA of the CDR3: TGTGCCAGCAGTCACCCGGCTAGCGGGGGGGCGAATGAGCAGTTCTTC.

Comments on this clonotype: A read error may explain this, as a much larger clone is one base away. The chain joins TRBV29-1 to TRBJ2-7; 7 bases agree with TRBD1. The ends lost 3 bases at V and 3 bases at J; junction bases unmatched: 5. This CDR3 contains 13 residues. Germline V gene data show CDR1 as SQVTM and CDR2 as ANQGSEA. CDR3 in amino acids: CSVEKQGFYEQYV. CDR3 sequence (DNA): TGCAGCGTTGAGAAACAGGGGTTCTACGAGCAGTACGTC.

This clonotype came up many times. The rearrangement joins TRBV7-2 to TRBJ2-5; D possibly corresponds to TRBD2 (5 bases). The CDR3 contains 14 residues. Trimming left V 4 bases short and J 4 bases short, with 13 bases between. Germline values: CDR1 SGHTA, CDR2 FQGNSA. Here the CDR3 DNA reads TGTGCCAGCAGCTCCTACGGACTCCGAGAGACCCAGTACTTC. This codes for CASSSYGLRETQYF.

The chain joins TRBV4-1 to TRBJ2-1, with 7 nucleotides matching TRBD2. The CDR3 runs to 16 residues. Trimming cost V 1 base and J 1 base; bases outside gene matches: 4. Looked up from germline, CDR1 is MGHRA and CDR2 is YSYEKL. Here the CDR3 reads CASSQVNSGSYNEQFF. DNA of the CDR3: TGCGCCAGCAGCCAAGTAAATAGCGGGTCCTACAATGAGCAGTTCTTC.

This clonotype was observed a few times. The rearrangement joins TRBV6-1 to TRBJ2-7; the D gene is possibly TRBD1 (6 bases). In germline, CDR1 is MNHNS, CDR2 SASEGT. Trimming stripped 5 bases from V and 0 bases from J, with 11 bases between. This CDR3 region has 14 residues. CDR3 protein: CASSRTGFSYEQYV. The DNA for the CDR3 is TGTGCCAGCAGTCGAACAGGGTTCTCCTACGAGCAGTACGTC.

The gene calls are TRBV28 and TRBJ2-6; 12 nucleotides match TRBD2. Germline V gives CDR1 MDHEN, CDR2 SYDVKM. V was pared by 3 bases and J by 0 bases, with 6 bases of the junction left unmatched. The CDR3 spans 19 residues. CDR3 in DNA: TGTGCCAGCAGTTTCTTGACTAGCGGGAGAACCTCTGGGGCCAACGTCCTGACTTTC. Its translation is CASSFLTSGRTSGANVLTF.

In this sample, this clonotype turned up many times. J is TRBJ2-5 and V is TRBV12-3 or TRBV12-4; D gene unclear. The V and J ends lost 5 bases and 4 bases respectively, with 11 bases between them. The CDR3 is 13 residues long. The CDR3 sequence: CASSGPSGETQYF. CDR3 DNA sequence: TGTGCCAGCAGTGGCCCAAGTGGAGAGACCCAGTACTTC.

This clonotype was seen a handful of times. The gene calls are TRBV4-3 and TRBJ1-2; D uncertain. Germline V CDR1 and CDR2: LGHNA, YSLEER. Trimming pared 0 bases from V and 3 bases from J, leaving 8 bases between. This CDR3 contains 14 residues. In DNA, the CDR3 is TGCGCCAGCAGCCAAGAGAACAGAGACTATGGCTACACCTTC. This translates into CASSQENRDYGYTF.

This clonotype was recorded many times. The chain is built from TRBV20-1 and TRBJ2-2, with TRBD2 matching 8 bases. The ends lost 3 bases at V and 6 bases at J; junction bases unmatched: 0. This CDR3 contains 12 residues. Germline CDR1 DFQATT, CDR2 SNEGSKA (reference sequence). Here the CDR3 reads CSARRGAGELFF. The CDR3 nucleotides read TGCAGTGCTAGGCGGGGGGCCGGGGAGCTGTTTTTT.